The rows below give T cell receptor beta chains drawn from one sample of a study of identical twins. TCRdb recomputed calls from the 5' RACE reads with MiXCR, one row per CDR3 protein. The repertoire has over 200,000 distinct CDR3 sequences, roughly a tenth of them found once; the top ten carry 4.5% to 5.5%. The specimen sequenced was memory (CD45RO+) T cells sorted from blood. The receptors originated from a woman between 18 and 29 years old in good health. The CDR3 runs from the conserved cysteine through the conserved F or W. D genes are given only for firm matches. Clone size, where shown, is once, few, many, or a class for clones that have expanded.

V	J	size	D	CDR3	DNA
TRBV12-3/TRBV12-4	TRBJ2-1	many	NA	CASSLFNEQFF	TGTGCCAGCAGCTTGTTCAATGAGCAGTTCTTC
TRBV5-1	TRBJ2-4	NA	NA	CASSSGEGIQYF	TGCGCCAGCAGTTCGGGGGAAGGAATTCAGTACTTC
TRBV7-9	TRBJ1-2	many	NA	CASSLDGGTYGYTF	TGTGCCAGCAGCTTAGACGGCGGAACCTATGGCTACACCTTC
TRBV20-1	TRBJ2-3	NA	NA	CSAIGFGQPTLSTDTQYF	TGCAGTGCTATTGGGTTCGGGCAGCCCACTTTAAGCACAGATACGCAGTATTTT
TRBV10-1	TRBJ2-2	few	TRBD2	CASSAPGAGSTGELFF	TGCGCCAGCAGTGCCCCGGGAGCGGGAAGCACCGGGGAGCTGTTTTTT
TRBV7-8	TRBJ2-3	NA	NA	CASSQDGTDTQYF	TGTGCCAGCAGCCAGGACGGCACAGATACGCAGTATTTT
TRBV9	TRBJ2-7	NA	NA	CASSATVAHEQYF	TGTGCCAGCAGCGCAACGGTAGCGCACGAGCAGTACTTC
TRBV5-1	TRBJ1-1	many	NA	CASSFRVNTEAFF	TGCGCCAGCAGCTTCCGGGTGAACACTGAAGCTTTCTTT
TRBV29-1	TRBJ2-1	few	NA	CSVRWVYNEQFF	TGCAGCGTCCGATGGGTTTACAATGAGCAGTTCTTC
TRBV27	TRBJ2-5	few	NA	CASSQRKNSFLGTQYF	TGTGCCAGCAGTCAGCGGAAAAACAGCTTCTTGGGGACCCAGTACTTC